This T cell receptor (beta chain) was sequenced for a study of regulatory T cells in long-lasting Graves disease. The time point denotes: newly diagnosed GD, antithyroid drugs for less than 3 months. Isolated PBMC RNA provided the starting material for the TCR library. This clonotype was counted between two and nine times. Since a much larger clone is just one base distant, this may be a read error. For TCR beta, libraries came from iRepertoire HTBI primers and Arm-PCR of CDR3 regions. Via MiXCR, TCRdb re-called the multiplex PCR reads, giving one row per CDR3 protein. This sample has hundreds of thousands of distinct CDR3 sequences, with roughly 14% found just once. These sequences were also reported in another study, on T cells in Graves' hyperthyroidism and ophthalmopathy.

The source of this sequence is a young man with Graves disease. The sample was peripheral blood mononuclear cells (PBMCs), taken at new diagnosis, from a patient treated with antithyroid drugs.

CDR3 in DNA: TGTGCCAGCATGAGGAGGGACATAACAGATACGCAGTATTTT. This sequence encodes CASMRRDITDTQYF. This sequence joins TRBV27 and TRBJ2-3; D could derive from TRBD1 or TRBD2 (6 bases each). Trimming took off 7 bases at V and 3 bases at J, with 14 bases between the two ends. The CDR3 is 14 residues long. CDR1 is MNHEY, CDR2 SMNVEV, per germline (reference sequence).